The clone carrying this T cell receptor (beta chain) has only one observation. This specimen comes from a study of breast tumors, draining lymph nodes, adjacent tissues. V lost 4 bases and J lost 4; bases outside the gene matches: 5. Looked up from germline, CDR1 is SGHRS and CDR2 is YFSETQ. CDR3 length: 16 amino acids. TCRdb analysed the multiplex PCR reads with MiXCR anew, one entry per CDR3 protein. This sample has about 35,000 distinct CDR3 sequences, with just over 35% found just once. This clonotype was obtained from a female donor with breast cancer. Some clones in this sample may be carry-over from other donors' samples. Sequenced input: breast tumor tissue. The chain couples TRBV5-1 to TRBJ2-5; 15 bases map to TRBD2. The CDR3 DNA follows: TGCGCCAGCAGCCTGGGACTAGCGGGAGGTATAGAGACCCAGTACTTC. This gives the protein CASSLGLAGGIETQYF.